Presented here are 17 T cell receptor beta chains from one specimen sequenced in a study of blood T cell repertoires in COVID-19. Clones were sequenced by immunoSEQ multiplex PCR, and TCRdb holds only the in-frame ones, with some missing. The data show around 280,000 clones, with approximately 86% seen just once and 1% to 1.5% held by the top ten. Source material: peripheral blood. These receptor sequences come from a man between 65 and 79 years old with acute or convalescent COVID-19.

The CDR3 DNA reads TGCGCCAGCAGTCAACCAAGGGGCATCGACAGGGTGGTTGGCTACACCTTC. It is translated as CASSQPRGIDRVVGYTF. This chain joins TRBV23-1 and TRBJ1-2, with 7 bases lining up with TRBD1. TRBV23-1 is designated an ORF whose function remains uncertain. This CDR3 comprises 17 residues. Trimming at V came to 2 bases and at J to 7 bases, leaving 16 bases not matched to a gene.

The rearrangement links TRBV19 to TRBJ1-5, with D perhaps matching TRBD1 (6 bases). The CDR3 consists of 15 residues. V gave up 3 bases and J gave up 4 bases, with 13 bases separating them. The germline CDR1 and CDR2 sequences are LNHDA and SQIVND (reference sequence). The CDR3 sequence: CASSIQLTGNQPQHF. CDR3 coding DNA: TGTGCCAGTAGTATCCAACTTACAGGGAATCAGCCCCAGCATTTT.

Concerning this clone: The identical CDR3 is also encoded by other nucleotide sequences in the sample. The chain combines TRBV6-5 with TRBJ1-2; tentatively, D is TRBD1 (5 bases). Germline lookup yields CDR1 MNHEY and CDR2 SVGAGI. Between the trimmed V and J ends, which lost 0 bases and 2 bases, there was a span of 7 bases. This CDR3 has 14 amino acids. Here the CDR3 reads CASSYSGRNYGYTF. DNA for the CDR3: TGTGCCAGCAGTTACTCGGGGCGGAACTATGGCTACACCTTC.

The V and J genes are TRBV20-1 and TRBJ1-1; a weak D match, TRBD1 (5 bases). This CDR3 contains 11 residues. Between the trimmed V and J ends, which lost 4 bases and 5 bases, there was a span of 8 bases. CDR1 and CDR2 from the germline V gene are DFQATT and SNEGSKA (reference sequence). The CDR3 region has the DNA TGCAGTGCTAACGGGGGAACTGAAGCTTTCTTT. It encodes CSANGGTEAFF.

This chain joins TRBV7-2 and TRBJ2-5; D is possibly TRBD2 (7 bases). Germline V gene data show CDR1 as SGHTA and CDR2 as FQGNSA. V was cut by 1 base and J by 5 bases, with 14 bases left in between. The CDR3 runs 15 residues. The CDR3 bases are TGTGCCAGCAGCTTAGGGGGGGGCCCGTGGGAGACCCAGTACTTC. Amino acid sequence: CASSLGGGPWETQYF. Together with reference TRBV7-2 and TRBJ2-5, the CDR3 gives the full variable domain: GAGVSQSPSNKVTEKGKDVELRCDPISGHTALYWYRQSLGQGLEFLIYFQGNSAPDKSGLPSDRFSAERTGGSVSTLTIQRTQQEDSAVYLCASSLGGGPWETQYFGPGTRLLVL.

The gene calls are TRBV19 and TRBJ2-1; 11 bases match TRBD1. The CDR3 totals 15 residues. The germline V gene has CDR1 LNHDA and CDR2 SQIVND (reference sequence). Losses at the gene ends were 3 bases for V and 8 bases for J; bases not matched to a gene: 6. CDR3 loop: CASSIWDRGADEQFF. The CDR3, as DNA: TGTGCCAGTAGTATCTGGGACAGGGGGGCCGATGAGCAGTTCTTC.

The V and J genes are TRBV29-1 and TRBJ2-1; D may be TRBD2 (5 bases). V was pared by 1 base and J by 4 bases, with 14 bases between. Germline CDR1 SQVTM, CDR2 ANQGSEA. The CDR3 is 15 residues long. CDR3 sequence reads: CSVEVERRTYNEQFF. The CDR3 DNA reads as TGCAGCGTTGAAGTCGAGCGGAGAACGTACAATGAGCAGTTCTTC.

The rearrangement joins TRBV6-2 or TRBV6-3 to TRBJ2-1, with D possibly matching TRBD2 (6 bases). The V gene lost 6 bases and the J gene lost 9 bases, with 15 bases spanning the gap. The CDR3 runs to 13 residues. Germline CDR1 MNHEY, CDR2 SVGEGT. For the CDR3, the DNA is TGTGCCAGCAGCGCGCCGGGAGCCAGTGAGCAGTTCTTC. The encoded protein is CASSAPGASEQFF.

This rearrangement joins TRBV29-1 to TRBJ2-1, with TRBD2 matching 8 bases. The V gene's germline CDR1 is SQVTM and CDR2 ANQGSEA. The CDR3 spans 15 residues. The V and J ends lost 6 bases and 5 bases, in that order; junction bases with no gene match: 12. As DNA, the CDR3 is TGCAGCGTGGCGTCCGGGAGGGGCCTAAACAATGAGCAGTTCTTC. Its protein is CSVASGRGLNNEQFF.

The genes are TRBV4-3 and TRBJ2-3; 8 nucleotides line up with TRBD2. Germline V lookup: CDR1 LGHNA, CDR2 YSLEER. The CDR3 runs 17 residues. With 3 bases clipped from V and 3 bases from J, the junction kept 11 bases outside the gene matches. The CDR3 DNA reads as TGCGCCAGCAGCCAGGCCGCAGCAGCGGGAGATACAGATACGCAGTATTTT. This sequence encodes CASSQAAAAGDTDTQYF.

The chain uses TRBV23-1 and TRBJ2-2; tentatively, D is TRBD1 (6 bases). TRBV23-1 is marked as an open reading frame, function uncertain. The CDR3 spans 19 residues. V gave up 6 bases and J gave up 3 bases, with 26 bases separating them. CDR3 coding DNA: TGCGCCAGCAGACCCCCGGTCGAACAGGGAGTACCATACACCGGGGAGCTGTTTTTT. Residues: CASRPPVEQGVPYTGELFF.

The J gene is TRBJ2-1, the V gene TRBV28; 11 nucleotides align to TRBD2. The germline V gene has CDR1 MDHEN and CDR2 SYDVKM. Unmatched junction bases numbered 3, after V lost 6 bases and J lost 5 bases. CDR3 size: 14 residues. DNA for the CDR3: TGTGCCAGCAGAGAGGGACTAGCGGACAATGAGCAGTTCTTC. This gives the protein CASREGLADNEQFF.

The V call is TRBV6-5, the J call TRBJ1-5, with unresolved D. Trimming pared 5 bases from V and 0 bases from J, leaving 8 bases between. CDR1 and CDR2 from the germline V gene are MNHEY and SVGAGI. This CDR3 is built from 14 residues. CDR3 nucleotides: TGTGCCAGCAGTCCGGTCGATAGCAATCAGCCCCAGCATTTT. Protein: CASSPVDSNQPQHF.

The V call is TRBV2, the J call TRBJ2-2, with 12 bases that match TRBD2. V trimming: 3 bases; J trimming: 3 bases; junction bases outside the gene matches: 2. The germline V gene encodes CDR1 SNHLY and CDR2 FYNNEI. The CDR3 covers 16 residues. CDR3 sequence reads: CASSDGLAGHTGELFF. The CDR3, as DNA: TGTGCCAGCAGTGACGGACTAGCGGGGCACACCGGGGAGCTGTTTTTT.

The rearrangement joins TRBV28 to TRBJ2-3, with 10 bases fitting TRBD2. Germline V lookup: CDR1 MDHEN, CDR2 SYDVKM. V shed 1 base and J 2 bases; nucleotides not matched to a gene: 9. The CDR3 length is 18 residues. The CDR3 spells CASSLFQGLATTTDTQYF. CDR3 in DNA: TGTGCCAGCAGTTTATTCCAGGGACTAGCGACGACCACAGATACGCAGTATTTT. The complete variable domain, with remaining parts taken from reference TRBV28 and TRBJ2-3, reads DVKVTQSSRYLVKRTGEKVFLECVQDMDHENMFWYRQDPGLGLRLIYFSYDVKMKEKGDIPEGYSVSREKKERFSLILESASTNQTSMYLCASSLFQGLATTTDTQYFGPGTRLTVL.

In this sample, this clone turned up once. The chain uses TRBV24-1 and TRBJ2-1; a possible D gene is TRBD1 (7 bases). CDR1 is KGHDR, CDR2 SFDVKD, per germline. The CDR3 length is 17 residues. Trimming pared 10 bases from V and 0 bases from J, leaving 21 bases between. CDR3: CATQGGAGLVSYNEQFF. The CDR3 bases are TGTGCCACTCAGGGGGGTGCAGGCTTAGTCTCCTACAATGAGCAGTTCTTC.

This chain uses TRBV28 with TRBJ1-4; weak D call: TRBD1 (5 bases). Looked up from germline, CDR1 is MDHEN and CDR2 is SYDVKM. The CDR3 sequence is 13 residues long. The CDR3 loop reads CAAISSKGEKLFF. DNA of the CDR3: TGTGCTGCAATCAGCTCCAAGGGGGAAAAACTGTTTTTT.